This record covers a single T cell receptor beta chain. Its antigen is as yet unknown. Sequenced by immunoSEQ multiplex PCR; TCRdb stores in-frame clones only, minus some. The sample includes 150,000 to 200,000 clones, over 75% of them seen just once. Trimming left V 2 bases short and J 7 bases short, with 17 bases between. This CDR3 comprises 15 residues. Per the germline V gene, CDR1 is MNHEY and CDR2 is SVGAGI. This sample was taken from a study of cytotoxic CD8 clonotypes in ibrutinib-treated CLL. Study-wide results and limits: Clonality was higher at baseline than in age-matched healthy donors and tracked circulating CD8+ T-cell counts. Higher clonality was seen at ibrutinib response and a return toward baseline at progression.

The sequence was obtained from a human donor with chronic lymphocytic leukemia. The V and J genes are TRBV6-5 and TRBJ1-2; perhaps TRBD1 as D (6 bases). The specimen was PBMCs, collected at disease progression, from a patient treated with ibrutinib. The chain's CDR3 is CASSYAGSQGFGYTF. CDR3 nucleotide sequence: TGTGCCAGCAGTTACGCGGGGAGTCAGGGGTTTGGCTACACCTTC.